The 32 T cell receptor beta chains reported below all come from one sample, sequenced in a study of T cell repertoires in cytomegalovirus infection. TCRdb called the reads again in MiXCR, with one record for every CDR3 protein. The sample carries hundreds of thousands of distinct CDR3 sequences, 17% recorded once. The sample taken for sequencing was PBMCs. The receptors come from a human donor in good health (CMV status not recorded). Some clones in this sample may be carry-over from other donors' samples.

V and J are TRBV19 and TRBJ2-6; the D is unclear. Per the germline V gene, CDR1 is LNHDA and CDR2 is SQIVND (reference sequence). There are 18 residues in the CDR3. V dropped 1 base and J dropped 0 bases, with 13 bases sitting between them. The CDR3 loop is CASSIVYGTSSGANVLTF. The CDR3 DNA is TGTGCCAGTAGTATAGTCTACGGCACGAGCTCTGGGGCCAACGTCCTGACTTTC.

By sample share, this clonotype is medium-sized (0.01 to 0.1%). V gene TRBV7-8 combines with J gene TRBJ2-7; 7 positions agree with TRBD2. The CDR3 spans 17 residues. CDR1 SGHVS and CDR2 FQNEAQ come from the germline V gene. Trimming took 4 bases from V and 0 from J; bases not matched to a gene: 12. The CDR3 loop is CASSSPHSSGSSYEQYF. The CDR3 DNA is TGTGCCAGCAGCTCCCCCCATTCTAGCGGTAGCTCCTACGAGCAGTACTTC.

The chain is built from TRBV6-1 and TRBJ2-7; 7 bases map to TRBD1. Germline loops: CDR1 MNHNS, CDR2 SASEGT. This CDR3 is 15 amino acids long. The J segment lost 0 bases and the V segment lost 5 bases, leaving 7 bases of the junction unmatched. The CDR3 reads CASSPRTGSSYEQYF. In DNA, the CDR3 is TGTGCCAGCAGTCCCCGGACAGGAAGCTCCTACGAGCAGTACTTC.

This clonotype has a count of ten or more. The rearrangement joins TRBV12-3 or TRBV12-4 to TRBJ2-3, with D uncertain. The CDR3 totals 10 residues. The V gene lost 3 bases and the J gene lost 7 bases, with 2 bases spanning the gap. The CDR3: CASSFNTQYF. Here the CDR3 DNA reads TGTGCCAGCAGTTTCAATACGCAGTATTTT.

In its sample, this clonotype was seen a few times. V gene TRBV7-8 combines with J gene TRBJ2-7, with D perhaps given as TRBD1 or TRBD2 (5 bases each). Germline CDR1 is SGHVS and CDR2 is FQNEAQ. The ends were cut back, 5 bases at V and 3 bases at J, with 14 bases in the middle. The CDR3 spans 14 residues. For the CDR3, the DNA is TGTGCCAGCAGCAGGAATGAGGGGCTCTACGAGCAGTACTTC. It codes for CASSRNEGLYEQYF.

Ten or more counts support this clonotype. The V gene is TRBV6-5, the J gene TRBJ2-7; D not certain. In germline, CDR1 is MNHEY, CDR2 SVGAGI. The CDR3 has 16 residues. V lost 0 bases to trimming and J lost 1 base, with 13 bases between them. The CDR3 spells CASSYSGPGTSYEQYF. CDR3 sequence (DNA): TGTGCCAGCAGTTACTCGGGTCCGGGCACTTCCTACGAGCAGTACTTC.

This clonotype was seen repeatedly, ten times or more. This sequence joins TRBV7-2 and TRBJ1-6; D gene unclear. Trimming left V 5 bases short and J 7 bases short, with 15 bases between. The CDR3 spans 15 residues. Per germline, CDR1 SGHTA and CDR2 FQGNSA. CDR3 in amino acids: CASSRAGRVNSPLHF. The CDR3 DNA follows: TGTGCCAGCAGCCGCGCCGGACGGGTAAATTCACCCCTCCACTTT. Supplemented by reference TRBV7-2 and TRBJ1-6, the full variable domain reads GAGVSQSPSNKVTEKGKDVELRCDPISGHTALYWYRQSLGQGLEFLIYFQGNSAPDKSGLPSDRFSAERTGGSVSTLTIQRTQQEDSAVYLCASSRAGRVNSPLHFGNGTRLTVT.

This clonotype showed up many times. The V and J genes are TRBV12-3 or TRBV12-4 and TRBJ2-1; D perhaps matches TRBD2 (6 bases). The CDR3 has 17 residues. V was pared by 2 bases and J by 6 bases, with 20 bases between. CDR3 sequence (DNA): TGTGCCAGCAGTTTATTGTTTCCGGGGTTGGGGGGCAATGAGCAGTTCTTC. The encoded protein is CASSLLFPGLGGNEQFF.

This clonotype was detected ten times or more. The chain's CDR3 is CASSQDLRDTVYGYTF. CDR3 coding DNA: TGCGCCAGCAGCCAAGACCTCCGGGACACCGTCTATGGCTACACCTTC. The chain combines TRBV4-1 with TRBJ1-2; perhaps TRBD1 as D (6 bases). The V gene's germline CDR1 is MGHRA and CDR2 YSYEKL. V gave up 0 bases and J gave up 4 bases, with 15 bases separating them. This CDR3 is 16 amino acids long.

The rearrangement uses TRBV15 and TRBJ2-3; D might be TRBD2 (6 bases). The CDR3 is made up of 14 amino acids. The V and J ends lost 1 base and 5 bases respectively, with 10 bases between them. CDR1 is LNHNV and CDR2 is YYDKDF in the germline V gene (reference sequence). CDR3 in amino acids: CATSRVGTLDTQYF. In nucleotides, the CDR3 is TGTGCCACCAGCAGAGTAGGGACTTTAGATACGCAGTATTTT. The full variable domain, in which reference TRBV15 and TRBJ2-3 provide the parts outside the CDR3, is DAMVIQNPRYQVTQFGKPVTLSCSQTLNHNVMYWYQQKSSQAPKLLFHYYDKDFNNEADTPDNFQSRRPNTSFCFLDIRSPGLGDTAMYLCATSRVGTLDTQYFGPGTRLTVL.

This clonotype was found many times. This chain connects TRBV7-6 to TRBJ1-1; TRBD1 is a possible D gene (5 bases). This CDR3 is built from 14 residues. The ends were cut back, 5 bases at V and 3 bases at J, with 13 bases in the middle. Germline CDR1 reads SGHVS; CDR2 reads FNYEAQ. CDR3 DNA: TGTGCCAGCAGCCGGGGCGGGGCGGACACTGAAGCTTTCTTT. This sequence encodes CASSRGGADTEAFF.

This clonotype has a count of ten or more. This chain joins TRBV10-3 and TRBJ2-5, with 7 bases fitting TRBD1. This CDR3 spans 15 amino acids. V was pared by 2 bases and J by 5 bases, with 8 bases of the junction left unmatched. Looked up from germline, CDR1 is ENHRY and CDR2 is SYGVKD. The CDR3 DNA sequence: TGTGCCATCAGTGAGCAAACAGGGGTTGGGGAGACCCAGTACTTC. It yields the protein CAISEQTGVGETQYF.

At least ten counts were recorded for this clonotype. The chain carries TRBV7-9 and TRBJ2-7; 10 bases line up with TRBD2. CDR3 length: 18 residues. The V segment lost 1 base and the J segment 5 bases; nucleotides outside the gene matches: 14. Germline V gene lookup returns CDR1 SEHNR and CDR2 FQNEAQ (reference sequence). This CDR3 is CASSLETASGGPQDEQYF. The DNA of the CDR3 is TGTGCCAGCAGCTTAGAAACTGCTAGCGGGGGCCCCCAGGACGAGCAGTACTTC.

This clonotype was detected many times. The rearrangement links TRBV6-1 to TRBJ1-5; 9 bases are a match to TRBD1. Trimming took 9 bases from V and 3 from J; bases not matched to a gene: 9. The CDR3 extends over 15 amino acids. Germline CDR1 MNHNS, CDR2 SASEGT. The CDR3, as DNA: TGTGCCAGTAATCCTCGGACAGGGGACAATCAGCCCCAGCATTTT. This sequence encodes CASNPRTGDNQPQHF.

J is TRBJ1-2 and V is TRBV20-1; D not resolved. The CDR3 runs 15 residues. V was trimmed by 6 bases and J by 4 bases, leaving 21 bases between them. Germline V gene data show CDR1 as DFQATT and CDR2 as SNEGSKA (reference sequence). CDR3 in amino acids: CSAPPQGNSRYGYTF. CDR3 in DNA: TGCAGTGCGCCGCCCCAAGGGAACAGCCGCTATGGCTACACCTTC.

This clonotype was seen only a few times. The chain carries TRBV28 and TRBJ1-4; D unclear. The CDR3 spans 15 residues. Trimming cost V 5 bases and J 5 bases, with 15 bases left between them. Per germline, CDR1 MDHEN and CDR2 SYDVKM. The CDR3 here is CASSPASRPNEKLFF. Written as DNA, the CDR3 is TGTGCCAGCAGTCCTGCATCTCGCCCAAATGAAAAACTGTTTTTT. Together with reference TRBV28 and TRBJ1-4, the CDR3 gives the full variable domain: DVKVTQSSRYLVKRTGEKVFLECVQDMDHENMFWYRQDPGLGLRLIYFSYDVKMKEKGDIPEGYSVSREKKERFSLILESASTNQTSMYLCASSPASRPNEKLFFGSGTQLSVL.

The V call is TRBV7-3, the J call TRBJ1-3; D gene unclear. The length of the CDR3 is 17 residues. Between the trimmed V and J ends, which lost 1 base and 0 bases, there was a span of 13 bases. The germline V gene encodes CDR1 SGHTA and CDR2 FQGTGA. CDR3 in amino acids: CASSLKGPSLSGNTIYF. The CDR3 region has the DNA TGTGCCAGCAGCTTAAAGGGCCCTTCCCTCTCTGGAAACACCATATATTTT.

This clonotype was seen a few times. CDR3 protein: CASSLGGTGQETQYF. In nucleotides, the CDR3 is TGCGCCAGCAGCTTGGGTGGTACAGGACAAGAGACCCAGTACTTC. The genes are TRBV5-1 and TRBJ2-5, with a possible D match to TRBD1 (5 bases). V lost 0 bases, J lost 2 bases, and 11 bases lay in between. This CDR3 spans 15 amino acids. Germline V gene lookup returns CDR1 SGHRS and CDR2 YFSETQ.

The gene calls are TRBV25-1 and TRBJ2-5; no clear D. The CDR3 spans 15 residues. Deletions cut 5 bases from V and 0 bases from J, with 13 bases between. The germline gives CDR1 MGHDK, CDR2 SYGVNS. The CDR3 loop reads CASSKISEYQETQYF. The CDR3, as DNA: TGTGCCAGCAGTAAAATCTCAGAGTACCAAGAGACCCAGTACTTC.

This clonotype was detected a few times. J is TRBJ1-6 and V is TRBV12-3 or TRBV12-4; no firm D call. The germline V and J ends were trimmed by 5 bases and 10 bases, with 9 bases remaining between them. This CDR3 contains 12 residues. The DNA for the CDR3 is TGTGCCAGCAGTCCATTTGGATCACCCCTCCACTTT. This encodes CASSPFGSPLHF.

This clonotype was counted at least ten times. The chain joins TRBV6-5 to TRBJ1-5; no reliable D call. Germline lookup yields CDR1 MNHEY and CDR2 SVGAGI. This CDR3 region has 15 residues. The germline V and J ends were trimmed by 0 bases and 0 bases, with 6 bases remaining between them. CDR3 loop: CASSYSFVSNQPQHF. CDR3 DNA sequence: TGTGCCAGCAGTTACTCGTTCGTTAGCAATCAGCCCCAGCATTTT.

The chain combines TRBV20-1 with TRBJ2-1; 9 positions agree with TRBD2. The CDR3 covers 17 residues. Germline V lookup: CDR1 DFQATT, CDR2 SNEGSKA (reference sequence). V was clipped by 6 bases and J by 8 bases; unmatched bases: 20. The CDR3 nucleotides are TGCAGTGCGGATATAAGAGGGGCGGGGGGGCTTCGCGATGAGCAGTTCTTC. This gives the protein CSADIRGAGGLRDEQFF.

The chain recombines TRBV7-8 with TRBJ2-7; 10 bases agree with TRBD1. The V segment lost 5 bases and the J segment 6 bases; nucleotides outside the gene matches: 4. The germline V gene has CDR1 SGHVS and CDR2 FQNEAQ. This CDR3 spans 13 amino acids. For the CDR3, the DNA is TGTGCCAGCAGCCCGGGACAGGGGCGCGAGCAGTACTTC. This encodes CASSPGQGREQYF.

V and J are TRBV7-9 and TRBJ1-1, with D perhaps TRBD1 (6 bases). Germline V gene sequence: CDR1 SEHNR, CDR2 FQNEAQ (reference sequence). With 5 bases removed from V and 2 bases from J, the gap between germline ends came to 15 bases. This CDR3 is 15 amino acids long. CDR3 in amino acids: CASSHRTALNTEAFF. The CDR3 coding sequence is TGTGCCAGCAGCCACCGGACAGCCCTAAACACTGAAGCTTTCTTT.

This clonotype showed up just a few times. The rearrangement uses TRBV25-1 and TRBJ2-5; 7 positions match TRBD1. The junction had 5 bases not matched to a gene; V was cut back by 3 bases and J by 1 base. The CDR3 is 15 residues long. Germline-derived CDR1 and CDR2 are MGHDK and SYGVNS. CDR3 in amino acids: CASSDRGGGQETQYF. The CDR3 nucleotides are TGTGCCAGCAGTGATAGAGGGGGCGGCCAAGAGACCCAGTACTTC.

The V gene is TRBV20-1, the J gene TRBJ2-1; a possible D gene is TRBD1 (5 bases). V lost 5 bases and J 1 base, leaving 9 bases between the germline ends. CDR1 is DFQATT and CDR2 is SNEGSKA in the germline V gene (reference sequence). The CDR3 is made up of 13 amino acids. The chain's CDR3 is CSALDTSYNEQFF. CDR3 in DNA: TGCAGTGCTCTGGACACTTCCTACAATGAGCAGTTCTTC.

This clonotype was observed a single time. The chain recombines TRBV6-2 or TRBV6-3 with TRBJ1-2; D is undetermined. The ends were cut back, 6 bases at V and 3 bases at J, with 8 bases in the middle. Germline V gene data show CDR1 as MNHEY and CDR2 as SVGEGT. The CDR3 is 12 residues long. This chain's CDR3 is CASREVDYGYTF. CDR3 sequence (DNA): TGTGCCAGCAGGGAAGTCGACTATGGCTACACCTTC.

This clonotype was observed at least ten times. The chain employs TRBV7-9 and TRBJ2-6; 7 bases align to TRBD1. V gave up 6 bases and J gave up 3 bases; unmatched junction bases: 20. CDR3 size: 20 residues. Germline lookup yields CDR1 SEHNR and CDR2 FQNEAQ (reference sequence). CDR3 region: CASSVLYRSGTALGANVLTF. In nucleotides, the CDR3 is TGTGCCAGCAGTGTACTCTATCGTTCCGGGACAGCTCTTGGGGCCAACGTCCTGACTTTC.

This sequence joins TRBV20-1 and TRBJ2-2; D call uncertain. V lost 0 bases and J 3 bases, leaving 11 bases between the germline ends. Germline loops: CDR1 DFQATT, CDR2 SNEGSKA (reference sequence). The CDR3 sequence is 15 residues long. For the CDR3, the DNA is TGCAGTGCTAGAGAGGCCCGACGGGACACCGGGGAGCTGTTTTTT. Protein sequence: CSAREARRDTGELFF.

At least ten counts were recorded for this clonotype. This chain uses TRBV7-9 with TRBJ2-1, with TRBD2 identical over 8 bases. J was trimmed by 10 bases and V by 5 bases; bases with no gene match: 13. CDR3 length: 15 amino acids. CDR1 and CDR2 (germline): SEHNR, FQNEAQ (reference sequence). Here the CDR3 reads CASSPPAGGAREQFF. The CDR3 DNA follows: TGTGCCAGCAGCCCCCCCGCGGGGGGTGCGAGGGAGCAGTTCTTC. The full variable domain, its missing parts supplied by reference TRBV7-9 and TRBJ2-1, is DTGVSQNPRHKITKRGQNVTFRCDPISEHNRLYWYRQTLGQGPEFLTYFQNEAQLEKSRLLSDRFSAERPKGSFSTLEIQRTEQGDSAMYLCASSPPAGGAREQFFGPGTRLTVL.

The sample holds a few counts of this clonotype. The chain uses TRBV5-1 and TRBJ1-1; possible D gene TRBD1, 5 bases. The V end lost 3 bases, the J end lost 1 base, and 10 bases lay between the germline ends. The CDR3 covers 14 residues. CDR1 SGHRS and CDR2 YFSETQ come from the germline V gene. The CDR3 sequence: CASSSRRGNTEAFF. DNA for the CDR3: TGCGCCAGCAGCTCCAGGAGGGGGAACACTGAAGCTTTCTTT. The variable domain in full, with the rest retrieved from reference TRBV5-1 and TRBJ1-1, is KAGVTQTPRYLIKTRGQQVTLSCSPISGHRSVSWYQQTPGQGLQFLFEYFSETQRNKGNFPGRFSGRQFSNSRSEMNVSTLELGDSALYLCASSSRRGNTEAFFGQGTRLTVV.

This clonotype was picked up a small number of times. The chain uses TRBV12-3 or TRBV12-4 and TRBJ2-2; D may be TRBD1 or TRBD2 (6 bases each). CDR3 length: 17 amino acids. V gave up 1 base and J gave up 6 bases, with 18 bases separating them. CDR3 protein: CASSLGVGGPISGELFF. CDR3 DNA sequence: TGTGCCAGCAGTTTAGGGGTCGGGGGCCCGATTTCCGGGGAGCTGTTTTTT.